This T cell receptor beta chain was retrieved from a study of control samples from healthy donors and cancer patients. Sequencing was performed with immunoSEQ multiplex PCR; in TCRdb, only in-frame clones are kept and a portion is missing. The sample includes approximately 230,000 clones, more than 65% of them seen just once. Sequencing was done on a sample of PBMCs. The source is a woman aged 55-70 years with lung cancer.

The DNA of the CDR3 is TGTGCCATCAGTGAGGGGACTCCGGGCCATGAGCAGTTCTTC. The encoded protein is CAISEGTPGHEQFF. V is TRBV10-3 and J is TRBJ2-1, with D possibly being TRBD2 (6 bases). The CDR3 loop spans 14 amino acids. Trimming took 2 bases from V and 8 from J, leaving 13 bases between them. From germline, CDR1 is ENHRY and CDR2 SYGVKD.